Reported below is one T cell receptor beta chain. Its target is not known. The CDR3 is made up of 14 amino acids. The germline V and J ends were trimmed by 8 bases and 1 base, with 12 bases remaining between them. Looked up from germline, CDR1 is MNHEY and CDR2 is SMNVEV (reference sequence). These data belong to a study of blood T cells in healthy people across ages. Across the study: Per two T cells, template switching captured roughly one barcoded beta molecule.

Using a J-beta primer mix together with a sample-barcoded 5' primer, a second PCR was run for roughly 6 to 11 cycles. Each cDNA molecule was tagged by a template-switch adaptor with 12 random nucleotides. TCRdb passed the 5' RACE reads through MiXCR, listing each CDR3 protein once. There are around 1,000,000 distinct CDR3 sequences in the sample; 30% to 40% occur only once, and around 12% lies in the top ten. Findings of the study overall: Per million T cells, TCR beta diversity dropped about linearly as age rose. Diversity was higher, and naive CD4+ cells more numerous, in long-lived donors than in aged donors.

The genes are TRBV27 and TRBJ1-5; possible D gene TRBD1, 5 bases. The clonotype comes from a man younger than 30 in good health. Sequences were obtained from blood. CDR3 sequence: CASSSGLSNQPQHF. The CDR3, as DNA: TGTGCCAGCTCATCGGGGCTCAGCAATCAGCCCCAGCATTTT.